This TCR beta chain was captured in a study of T cells in Graves' hyperthyroidism and ophthalmopathy. Germline V lookup: CDR1 DFQATT, CDR2 SNEGSKA (reference sequence). The CDR3 consists of 14 residues. Trimming removed 3 bases at V and 4 bases at J, with 16 bases between. This clonotype was seen many times. The investigators amplified TCR beta CDR3 regions from RNA transcripts. TCR CDR3 underwent first-round RT-PCR with the HTBI primer set. TCRdb reprocessed the multiplex PCR reads via MiXCR and lists one record per CDR3 protein. Among a few hundred thousand distinct CDR3 sequences listed, about 14% were seen once.

This chain links TRBV20-1 with TRBJ2-7; TRBD1 is a possible D gene (5 bases). The sequence derives from a woman aged 40 to 49 with Graves' hyperthyroidism that later progressed to Graves' ophthalmopathy. The sequenced sample was blood. CDR3 sequence: CSARGPQPFYEQYF. In DNA form, the CDR3 reads TGCAGTGCTAGGGGGCCCCAGCCGTTTTACGAGCAGTACTTC.